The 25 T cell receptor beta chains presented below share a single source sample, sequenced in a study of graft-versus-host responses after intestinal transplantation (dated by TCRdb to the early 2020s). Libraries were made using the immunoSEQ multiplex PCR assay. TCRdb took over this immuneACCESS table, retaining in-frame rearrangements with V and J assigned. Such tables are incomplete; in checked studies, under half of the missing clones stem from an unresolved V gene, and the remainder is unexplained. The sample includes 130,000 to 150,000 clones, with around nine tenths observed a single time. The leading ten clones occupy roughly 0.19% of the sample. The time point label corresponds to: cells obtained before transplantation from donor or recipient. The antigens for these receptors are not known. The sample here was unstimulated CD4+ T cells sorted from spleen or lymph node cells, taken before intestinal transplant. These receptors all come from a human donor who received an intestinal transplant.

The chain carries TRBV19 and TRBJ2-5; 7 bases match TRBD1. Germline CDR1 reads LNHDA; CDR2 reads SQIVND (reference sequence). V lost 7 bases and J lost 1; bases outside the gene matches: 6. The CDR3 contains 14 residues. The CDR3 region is CASTKTGAQETQYF. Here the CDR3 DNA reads TGTGCCAGTACTAAAACAGGGGCCCAAGAGACCCAGTACTTC.

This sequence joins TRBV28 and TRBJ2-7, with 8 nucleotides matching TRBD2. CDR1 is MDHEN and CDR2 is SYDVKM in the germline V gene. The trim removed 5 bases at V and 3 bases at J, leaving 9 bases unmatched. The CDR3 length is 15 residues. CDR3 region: CASSVLRAGGYEQYF. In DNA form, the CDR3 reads TGTGCCAGCAGTGTCCTCCGTGCGGGAGGCTACGAGCAGTACTTC.

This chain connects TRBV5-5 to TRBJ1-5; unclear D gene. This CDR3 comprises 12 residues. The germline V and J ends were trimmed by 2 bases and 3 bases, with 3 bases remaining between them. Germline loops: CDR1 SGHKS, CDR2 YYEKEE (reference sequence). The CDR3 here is CASSFPNQPQHF. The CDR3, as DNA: TGTGCCAGCAGCTTCCCCAATCAGCCCCAGCATTTT.

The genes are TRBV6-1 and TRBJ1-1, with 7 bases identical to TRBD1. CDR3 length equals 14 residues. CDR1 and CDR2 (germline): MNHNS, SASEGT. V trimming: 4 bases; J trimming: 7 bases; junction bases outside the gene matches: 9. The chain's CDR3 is CASSVDRVIIEAFF. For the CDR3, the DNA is TGTGCCAGCAGTGTTGACAGGGTGATCATTGAAGCTTTCTTT.

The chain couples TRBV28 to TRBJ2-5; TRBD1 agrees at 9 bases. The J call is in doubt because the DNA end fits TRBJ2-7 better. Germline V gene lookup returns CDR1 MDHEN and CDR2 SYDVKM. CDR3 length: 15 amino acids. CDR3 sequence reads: CASSWTGQGAYEQYF. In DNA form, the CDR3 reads TGTGCCAGCAGTTGGACGGGACAGGGAGCATACGAGCAGTACTTC.

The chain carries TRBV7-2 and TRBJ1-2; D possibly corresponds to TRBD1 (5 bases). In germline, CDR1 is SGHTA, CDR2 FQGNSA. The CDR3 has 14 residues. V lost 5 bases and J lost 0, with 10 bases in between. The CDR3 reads CASSPSTANYGYTF. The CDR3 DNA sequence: TGTGCCAGCAGCCCCTCGACAGCTAACTATGGCTACACCTTC. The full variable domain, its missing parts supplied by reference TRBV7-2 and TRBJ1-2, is GAGVSQSPSNKVTEKGKDVELRCDPISGHTALYWYRQSLGQGLEFLIYFQGNSAPDKSGLPSDRFSAERTGGSVSTLTIQRTQQEDSAVYLCASSPSTANYGYTFGSGTRLTVV.

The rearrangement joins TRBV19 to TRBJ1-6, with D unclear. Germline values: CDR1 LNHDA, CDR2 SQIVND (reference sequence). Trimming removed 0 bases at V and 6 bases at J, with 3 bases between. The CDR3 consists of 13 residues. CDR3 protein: CASSIDGNSPLHF. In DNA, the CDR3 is TGTGCCAGTAGTATAGATGGTAATTCACCCCTCCACTTT.

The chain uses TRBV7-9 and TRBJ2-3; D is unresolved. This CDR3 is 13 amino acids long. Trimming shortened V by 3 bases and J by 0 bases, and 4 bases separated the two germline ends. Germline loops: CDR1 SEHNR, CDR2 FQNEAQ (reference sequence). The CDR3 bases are TGTGCCAGCAGCTTGGACAGCACAGATACGCAGTATTTT. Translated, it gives CASSLDSTDTQYF.

CDR3 coding DNA: TGCGCCAGCAGCATGGACAGAAGTACACCCCTCCACTTT. It translates to CASSMDRSTPLHF. The J gene is TRBJ1-6, the V gene TRBV5-1; a possible D gene is TRBD1 (6 bases). This CDR3 contains 13 residues. V was cut by 4 bases and J by 11 bases, with 13 bases left in between. Germline V lookup: CDR1 SGHRS, CDR2 YFSETQ.

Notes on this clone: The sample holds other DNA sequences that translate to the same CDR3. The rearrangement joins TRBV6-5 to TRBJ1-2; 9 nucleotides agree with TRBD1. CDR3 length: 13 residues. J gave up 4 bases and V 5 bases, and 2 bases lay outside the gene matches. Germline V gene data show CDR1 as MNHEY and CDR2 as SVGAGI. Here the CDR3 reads CASSEQGAYGYTF. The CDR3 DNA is TGTGCCAGCAGTGAACAGGGGGCCTATGGCTACACCTTC.

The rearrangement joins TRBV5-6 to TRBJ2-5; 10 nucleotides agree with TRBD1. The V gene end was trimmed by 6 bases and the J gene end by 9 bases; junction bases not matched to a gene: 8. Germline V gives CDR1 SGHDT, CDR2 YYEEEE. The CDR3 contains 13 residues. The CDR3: CASTMDRGLAQYF. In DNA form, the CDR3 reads TGTGCCAGCACCATGGACAGGGGGTTGGCCCAGTACTTC.

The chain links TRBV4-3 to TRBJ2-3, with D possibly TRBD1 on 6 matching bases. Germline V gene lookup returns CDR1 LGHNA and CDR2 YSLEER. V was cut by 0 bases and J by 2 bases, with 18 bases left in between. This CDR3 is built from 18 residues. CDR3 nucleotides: TGCGCCAGCAGCCAAGATCGGCTAGACAGGTTTTTCACAGATACGCAGTATTTT. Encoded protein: CASSQDRLDRFFTDTQYF.

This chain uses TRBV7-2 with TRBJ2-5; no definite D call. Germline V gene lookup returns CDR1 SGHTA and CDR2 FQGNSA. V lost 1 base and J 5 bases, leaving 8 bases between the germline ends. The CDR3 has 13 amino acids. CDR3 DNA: TGTGCCAGCAGCTTAGTTACCCTGGAGACCCAGTACTTC. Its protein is CASSLVTLETQYF.

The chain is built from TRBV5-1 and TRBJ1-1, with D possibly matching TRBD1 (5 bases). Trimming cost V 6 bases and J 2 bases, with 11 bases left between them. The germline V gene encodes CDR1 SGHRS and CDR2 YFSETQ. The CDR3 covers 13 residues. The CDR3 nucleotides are TGCGCCAGCACATACGGGGCTAACACTGAAGCTTTCTTT. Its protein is CASTYGANTEAFF.

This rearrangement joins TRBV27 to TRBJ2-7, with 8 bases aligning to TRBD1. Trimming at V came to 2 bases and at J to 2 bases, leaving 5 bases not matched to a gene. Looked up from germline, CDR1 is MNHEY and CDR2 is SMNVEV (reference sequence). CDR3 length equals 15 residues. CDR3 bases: TGTGCCAGCAGTTTACCCGGGACAGGAGCCTACGAGCAGTACTTC. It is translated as CASSLPGTGAYEQYF.

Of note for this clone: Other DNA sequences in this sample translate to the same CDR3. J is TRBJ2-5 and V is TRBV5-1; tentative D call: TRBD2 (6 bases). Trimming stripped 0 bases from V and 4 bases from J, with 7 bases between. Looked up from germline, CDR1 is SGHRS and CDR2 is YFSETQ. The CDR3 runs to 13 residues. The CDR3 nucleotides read TGCGCCAGCAGCTTGGAGGGAGGAGAGACCCAGTACTTC. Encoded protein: CASSLEGGETQYF. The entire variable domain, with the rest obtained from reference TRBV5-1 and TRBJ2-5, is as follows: KAGVTQTPRYLIKTRGQQVTLSCSPISGHRSVSWYQQTPGQGLQFLFEYFSETQRNKGNFPGRFSGRQFSNSRSEMNVSTLELGDSALYLCASSLEGGETQYFGPGTRLLVL.

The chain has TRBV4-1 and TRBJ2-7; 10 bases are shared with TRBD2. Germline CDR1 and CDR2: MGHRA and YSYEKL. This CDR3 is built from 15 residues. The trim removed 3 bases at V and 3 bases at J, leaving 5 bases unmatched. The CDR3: CASSHTGTSVYEQYF. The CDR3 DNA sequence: TGCGCCAGCAGCCATACCGGGACTAGCGTCTACGAGCAGTACTTC.

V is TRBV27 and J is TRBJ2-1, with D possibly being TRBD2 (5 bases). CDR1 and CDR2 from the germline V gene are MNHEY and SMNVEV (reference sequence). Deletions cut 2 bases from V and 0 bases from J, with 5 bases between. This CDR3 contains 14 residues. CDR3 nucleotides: TGTGCCAGCAGTTTACTAGCCTCCTACAATGAGCAGTTCTTC. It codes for CASSLLASYNEQFF.

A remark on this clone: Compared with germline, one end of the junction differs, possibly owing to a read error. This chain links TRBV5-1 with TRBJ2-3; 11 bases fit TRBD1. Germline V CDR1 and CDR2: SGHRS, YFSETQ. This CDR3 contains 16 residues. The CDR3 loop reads CASRLDRGRSTDTQYF. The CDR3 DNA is TGCGCCAGCAGATTGGACAGGGGGCGTAGCACAGATACGCAGTATTTT.

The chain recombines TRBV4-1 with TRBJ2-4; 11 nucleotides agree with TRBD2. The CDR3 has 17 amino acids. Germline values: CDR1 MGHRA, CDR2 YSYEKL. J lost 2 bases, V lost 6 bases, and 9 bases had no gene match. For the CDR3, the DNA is TGCGCCAGCAGTCGTACCTTAGCGGGAGGGTCCAAAAACATTCAGTACTTC. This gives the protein CASSRTLAGGSKNIQYF.

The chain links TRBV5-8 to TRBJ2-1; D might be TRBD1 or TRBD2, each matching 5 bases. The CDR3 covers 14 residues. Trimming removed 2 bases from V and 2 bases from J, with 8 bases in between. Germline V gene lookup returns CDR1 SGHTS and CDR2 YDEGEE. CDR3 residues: CASSFRDPYNEQFF. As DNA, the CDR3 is TGTGCCAGCAGCTTCCGGGACCCCTACAATGAGCAGTTCTTC.

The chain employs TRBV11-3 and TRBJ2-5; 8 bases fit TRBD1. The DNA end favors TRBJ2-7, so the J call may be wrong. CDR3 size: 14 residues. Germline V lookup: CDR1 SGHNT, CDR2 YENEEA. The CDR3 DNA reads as TGTGCCAGCAGCGTAGGGACAGGTCCCTACGAGCAGTACTTC. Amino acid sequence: CASSVGTGPYEQYF.

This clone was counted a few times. CDR3 nucleotide sequence: TGTGCCAGCAGTTACCTCGGCAGGGAGACCCAGTACTTC. Its translation: CASSYLGRETQYF. The V and J genes are TRBV6-5 and TRBJ2-5; D is undetermined. Between the trimmed V and J ends, which lost 2 bases and 5 bases, there was a span of 9 bases. CDR3 size: 13 residues. The germline V gene encodes CDR1 MNHEY and CDR2 SVGAGI.

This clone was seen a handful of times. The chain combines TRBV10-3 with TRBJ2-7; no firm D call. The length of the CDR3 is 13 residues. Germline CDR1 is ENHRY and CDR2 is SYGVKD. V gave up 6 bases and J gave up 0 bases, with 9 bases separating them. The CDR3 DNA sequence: TGTGCCATCAGAGACACCCTCTCCTACGAGCAGTACTTC. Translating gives CAIRDTLSYEQYF.

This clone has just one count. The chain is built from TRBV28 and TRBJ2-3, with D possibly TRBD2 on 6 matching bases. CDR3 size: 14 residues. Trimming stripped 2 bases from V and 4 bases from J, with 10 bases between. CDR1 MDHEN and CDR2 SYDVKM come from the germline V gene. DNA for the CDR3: TGTGCCAGCAGTTTAGGCGGGGACCCAGATACGCAGTATTTT. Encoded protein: CASSLGGDPDTQYF.